The 9 T cell receptor beta chains given below trace back to one sample, sequenced in a study of blood T cells in healthy people across ages (dated by TCRdb to the mid-2010s). The library was produced with 5' RACE. These reads were obtained on an Illumina HiSeq 2500. The second PCR ran for about 7 to 11 cycles and used a J-beta primer mix along with a sample-barcoded 5' primer. TCRdb's own reprocessing of the public reads used fastp at Q25 and MiXCR and kept productive beta chains. Each record represents a unique CDR3 protein, reported with the most common genes and DNA among its rows. The sample records roughly 680,000 distinct CDR3 sequences, around half of which are singletons. Approximately 32% of the sample goes to the ten largest clones. The sequencing input was blood. The receptors shown here come from a woman aged 55-70 years in good health.

The chain has TRBV25-1 and TRBJ2-7, with D perhaps TRBD1 (6 bases). V gave up 4 bases and J gave up 6 bases, with 19 bases separating them. This CDR3 is built from 15 residues. Germline CDR1 and CDR2: MGHDK and SYGVNS. CDR3 coding DNA: TGTGCCAGCAGTGCCACAGGGTGGGTTTACCTCGAGCAGTACTTC. Amino acid sequence: CASSATGWVYLEQYF.

This clonotype was seen at least ten times. The chain recombines TRBV24-1 with TRBJ2-5, with TRBD2 matching over 14 bases. The CDR3 spans 16 residues. CDR1 KGHDR and CDR2 SFDVKD come from the germline V gene. V lost 5 bases to trimming and J lost 5 bases; unmatched junction nucleotides: 6. The chain's CDR3 is CATSVRTSGRSETQYF. The CDR3 coding sequence is TGTGCCACCAGTGTGAGGACTAGCGGGAGGAGTGAGACCCAGTACTTC.

In this sample, this clonotype turned up a few times. The gene calls are TRBV7-2 and TRBJ2-1; D tentatively reads TRBD1 or TRBD2 (6 bases each). There are 15 residues in the CDR3. Trimming left V 3 bases short and J 3 bases short, with 12 bases between. CDR1 is SGHTA, CDR2 FQGNSA, per germline. CDR3 DNA sequence: TGTGCCAGCAGCTTGGAGGGGGATAGCTACAATGAGCAGTTCTTC. It codes for CASSLEGDSYNEQFF.

In DNA form, the CDR3 reads TGTGCCAGCAGAGAGGAAAGGCGGGTCCGCGGCTACACCTTC. Protein: CASREERRVRGYTF. This rearrangement joins TRBV7-9 to TRBJ1-2, with D unclear. Trimming left V 6 bases short and J 8 bases short, with 19 bases between. The length of the CDR3 is 14 residues. Germline CDR1 SEHNR, CDR2 FQNEAQ (reference sequence). The variable domain in full, with the rest retrieved from reference TRBV7-9 and TRBJ1-2, is DTGVSQNPRHKITKRGQNVTFRCDPISEHNRLYWYRQTLGQGPEFLTYFQNEAQLEKSRLLSDRFSAERPKGSFSTLEIQRTEQGDSAMYLCASREERRVRGYTFGSGTRLTVV.

This clonotype was seen a handful of times. The CDR3 DNA reads as TGTGCCATCAGTAATAGCGGGAGTCCGGTCGAGCAGTACTTC. This gives the protein CAISNSGSPVEQYF. The chain uses TRBV10-3 and TRBJ2-5, with 9 positions matching TRBD2. The DNA matches TRBJ2-7 better at its end, which makes the J call doubtful. This CDR3 is 14 amino acids long. Germline V gene sequence: CDR1 ENHRY, CDR2 SYGVKD.

J is TRBJ2-1 and V is TRBV28; D unclear. Trimming shortened V by 6 bases and J by 8 bases, and 14 bases separated the two germline ends. The CDR3 runs to 13 residues. Germline V gene lookup returns CDR1 MDHEN and CDR2 SYDVKM. The CDR3: CASRTSVAYEQFF. The CDR3, as DNA: TGTGCCAGCAGGACGAGCGTAGCATATGAGCAGTTCTTC.

This clonotype appeared a few times. CDR3 in amino acids: CASSQGTSDQETQYF. In DNA form, the CDR3 reads TGTGCCAGCAGCCAAGGGACATCCGATCAAGAGACCCAGTACTTC. The chain has TRBV4-2 and TRBJ2-5; D might be TRBD1 (5 bases). Per the germline V gene, CDR1 is LGHNA and CDR2 is YNFKEQ. CDR3 length equals 15 residues. The V end lost 1 base, the J end lost 2 bases, and 11 bases lay between the germline ends.

Here the CDR3 reads CSASIYRDHTEAFF. Here the CDR3 DNA reads TGCAGTGCTAGTATCTACAGGGATCACACTGAAGCTTTCTTT. This rearrangement joins TRBV20-1 to TRBJ1-1; TRBD1 is a possible D gene (6 bases). The germline V and J ends were trimmed by 3 bases and 3 bases, with 14 bases remaining between them. This CDR3 region has 14 residues. CDR1 and CDR2 (germline): DFQATT, SNEGSKA (reference sequence).

This clonotype has just a few counts. The chain uses TRBV20-1 and TRBJ2-7; the D is unclear. Germline-derived CDR1 and CDR2 are DFQATT and SNEGSKA (reference sequence). Trimming left V 3 bases short and J 2 bases short, with 23 bases between. This CDR3 is 17 amino acids long. The CDR3 DNA sequence: TGCAGTGCTAGCGGGCTTGCGGCCCAGGAACACGCCTACGAGCAGTACTTC. It yields the protein CSASGLAAQEHAYEQYF.